The following is a TCR beta chain sequence with its context. These data are taken from a study of blood T cell repertoires in COVID-19. On the study more broadly: The analysed material was cDNA or gDNA that came from T cells, B-cell-depleted T cells, or PBMCs.

Only in-frame clones appear in the TCRdb table, and some are missing; sequencing was by immunoSEQ multiplex PCR. The sample carries around 300,000 clones, around 87% recorded once. Clinical histories supplied by participants themselves formed the basis of cohort assignment. Looked up from germline, CDR1 is SGHRS and CDR2 is YFSETQ. The V gene lost 4 bases and the J gene lost 1 base, with 12 bases spanning the gap. The CDR3 covers 15 residues. The clonotype originates from a woman aged 18-29 years with acute COVID-19. This chain uses TRBV5-1 with TRBJ2-1; the D gene is possibly TRBD2 (5 bases). Sequencing was performed on PBMCs or T cells enriched from blood (not recorded which). Written as DNA, the CDR3 is TGCGCCAGCAGCCCAGGACTTAGTTCCTACAATGAGCAGTTCTTC. Its translation: CASSPGLSSYNEQFF.